Ten or more counts support the clone carrying this T cell receptor (beta chain). Its antigen is still unknown. This sample is drawn from a study of T-cell reconstitution after alpha-beta-depleted transplantation in children. Study-wide results and caveats: Counts and diversity of T cells one year after transplant came mostly from newly produced T cells. Where alpha-beta T cells came from about two months after transplant was reportedly several hundred expanded graft clones. Surviving recipient cells, namely T cells and thymic progenitors, were the source of high day-60 TCRbeta diversity in some patients.

As it was prepared, the TCRbeta library received unique molecular identifiers. Each CDR3 protein gets one entry after TCRdb re-called the PCR reads with MiXCR. The data show 550,000 to 600,000 distinct CDR3 sequences, roughly 23% seen once. CDR1 is SEHNR and CDR2 is FQNEAQ in the germline V gene (reference sequence). Trimming cost V 7 bases and J 2 bases, with 15 bases left between them. The CDR3 consists of 14 residues. The origin of this receptor is a boy under two years old who had a stem cell transplant for acute myeloid leukemia, so the T cells may come from the graft donor. The sequenced sample was PBMCs, mostly from graft donor cells, obtained 360 days after TCRalphabeta/CD19-depleted stem cell transplant. V is TRBV7-9 and J is TRBJ2-7; D is undetermined. The CDR3 bases are TGTGCCAGCACCAACCGGGCCCAGCCCTACGAGCAGTACTTC. It codes for CASTNRAQPYEQYF.